This T cell receptor (beta chain) comes out of a study of metastatic and nonmetastatic thyroid tumors. Background on the study: Patients with malignant and benign thyroid disease provided blood and tumor or nodule tissue, whose repertoires were compared.

How the authors handled the data: Built for papillary thyroid cancer, a distant-metastasis classifier drew on CDR3 differences across clinicopathological groups. TCRdb called clones again from the PCR reads with MiXCR. The V and J calls come from TCRdb's annotation, not from the publication. The sample includes roughly 93,000 clones, roughly an eighth of them seen just once. Turning to this clone: The antigen remains undetermined. The junction and the germline gene differ at one end; a read error may be behind it.

All patients reached thyroid surgery having received no treatment beforehand. The study's findings and limits: Significantly higher TCR beta diversity was reportedly seen in malignant thyroid tumors than benign nodules, in blood and tumor.

The material sequenced was blood. This receptor was taken from a female donor with papillary thyroid cancer or a benign thyroid nodule (not recorded which). Some clones in this sample may be carry-over from other donors' samples.

CDR3: CARSYSQGGGQPKHF. In DNA form, the CDR3 reads TGTGCCAGAAGTTACTCCCAGGGGGGCGGTCAGCCCAAGCATTTT. V usage is TRBV6-6 and J usage is TRBJ1-5, with TRBD1 matching over 7 bases. The CDR3 runs to 15 residues. Germline CDR1 is MNHNY and CDR2 is SVGAGI (reference sequence).